The 31 T cell receptor beta chains presented below share a single source sample, sequenced in a study of Graves' ophthalmopathy and Graves' hyperthyroidism. Beta-chain TCR CDR3 regions were amplified from RNA transcripts. An initial RT-PCR round employing HTBI primers preceded a second-round multiplex PCR. Each CDR3 protein gets one entry after TCRdb re-called the multiplex PCR reads with MiXCR. The data show approximately 700,000 distinct CDR3 sequences, about 44% seen once. Sequenced input: peripheral blood. The receptor set was obtained from an adult man with Graves' ophthalmopathy.

This clonotype was observed a handful of times. The chain joins TRBV9 to TRBJ2-5; D is perhaps TRBD1 or TRBD2 (5 bases each). CDR3 length: 13 residues. Deletions cut 0 bases from V and 7 bases from J, with 10 bases between. Germline CDR1 and CDR2: SGDLS and YYNGEE. CDR3 DNA sequence: TGTGCCAGCAGCGTAGAAGGGGACGTGACCCAGTACTTC. Amino acid sequence: CASSVEGDVTQYF.

V gene TRBV10-3 combines with J gene TRBJ1-1; 9 nucleotides match TRBD1. J gave up 3 bases and V 2 bases, and 4 bases lay outside the gene matches. Germline lookup yields CDR1 ENHRY and CDR2 SYGVKD. This CDR3 contains 15 residues. The CDR3: CAISEEGQGDTEAFF. The CDR3 region has the DNA TGTGCCATCAGTGAGGAGGGACAGGGTGACACTGAAGCTTTCTTT.

The V gene is TRBV29-1, the J gene TRBJ1-1, with 9 bases lining up with TRBD1. The germline V gene has CDR1 SQVTM and CDR2 ANQGSEA. V gave up 5 bases and J gave up 10 bases; unmatched junction bases: 8. The CDR3 is 12 amino acids. CDR3 bases: TGCAGCGTTAATCGGGACAGGGTCGGAGCTTTCTTT. Its translation is CSVNRDRVGAFF.

As concerns this clonotype: One base away lies a much larger clone, so this may be a sequencing read error. This chain joins TRBV7-9 and TRBJ2-5; 9 bases are shared with TRBD2. CDR1 is SEHNR and CDR2 is FQNEAQ in the germline V gene (reference sequence). CDR3 size: 15 residues. The CDR3 DNA reads TGTGCCAGAAGCTTAGAAGGGACTAGCCTAGAGACCCAGTACTTC. Translating it yields CARSLEGTSLETQYF. Filled out from reference TRBV7-9 and TRBJ2-5, the complete variable domain reads DTGVSQNPRHKITKRGQNVTFRCDPISEHNRLYWYRQTLGQGPEFLTYFQNEAQLEKSRLLSDRFSAERPKGSFSTLEIQRTEQGDSAMYLCARSLEGTSLETQYFGPGTRLLVL.

This clonotype was counted at least ten times. The chain couples TRBV25-1 to TRBJ2-7, with D hard to call. The CDR3 extends over 13 amino acids. CDR1 is MGHDK, CDR2 SYGVNS, per germline. V lost 3 bases, J lost 5 bases, and 11 bases lay in between. The DNA for the CDR3 is TGTGCCAGCAGTGATGGGGTAGCCAACGAGCAGTACTTC. This gives the protein CASSDGVANEQYF.

V gene TRBV7-2 combines with J gene TRBJ2-1, with D maybe TRBD2 (7 bases). The CDR3 runs 13 residues. Germline CDR1 reads SGHTA; CDR2 reads FQGNSA. Trimming took off 1 base at V and 8 bases at J, with 9 bases between the two ends. The CDR3 DNA is TGTGCCAGCAGCTTAGTCGGGGGGCATGAGCAGTTCTTC. The encoded protein is CASSLVGGHEQFF.

This clonotype was found once. CDR3 loop: CASCIQGGVTEAFF. The CDR3 nucleotides are TGTGCCAGCTGTATTCAGGGAGGGGTTACTGAAGCTTTCTTT. The chain couples TRBV19 to TRBJ1-1, with D perhaps matching TRBD1 (5 bases). Germline V gene lookup returns CDR1 LNHDA and CDR2 SQIVND (reference sequence). CDR3 size: 14 residues. V was pared by 9 bases and J by 5 bases, with 19 bases between.

This clonotype was seen repeatedly, ten times or more. The chain combines TRBV10-3 with TRBJ1-5; 7 bases agree with TRBD1. The germline V gene encodes CDR1 ENHRY and CDR2 SYGVKD. The CDR3 has 14 amino acids. J lost 5 bases, V lost 3 bases, and 4 bases had no gene match. CDR3 DNA sequence: TGTGCCATCAGTGATCGACAGGGCGATCAGCCCCAGCATTTT. Residues: CAISDRQGDQPQHF.

Comments on this clonotype: The conserved closing phenylalanine or tryptophan is absent in this CDR3, likely reflecting a read error. The genes are TRBV7-9 and TRBJ1-2; D remains unclear. Per germline, CDR1 SEHNR and CDR2 FQNEAQ (reference sequence). The V end was cut by 1 base, the J end by 2 bases, with 8 bases between. The CDR3 consists of 14 residues. The CDR3 sequence: CASSLGARNYGYTS. Here the CDR3 DNA reads TGTGCCAGCAGCTTAGGGGCGCGAAACTATGGCTACACCTCC.

In regard to this clonotype: A single base separates this from a much larger clone, so it may be a read error. The CDR3 sequence: CASSEGDGAYEQYF. The CDR3 DNA sequence: TGCGCCAGCAGTGAAGGGGACGGTGCCTACGAGCAGTACTTC. The chain is built from TRBV10-1 and TRBJ2-7; D assignment may be TRBD1 or TRBD2 (5 bases each). The germline gives CDR1 WNHNN, CDR2 SYGVQD (reference sequence). V was clipped by 3 bases and J by 2 bases, with 11 bases between them. This CDR3 contains 14 residues.

This chain connects TRBV7-8 to TRBJ2-5, with a possible D match to TRBD2 (5 bases). Germline CDR1 reads SGHVS; CDR2 reads FQNEAQ. V shed 3 bases and J shed 5 bases, with 19 bases lying between them. The CDR3 runs to 16 residues. The CDR3 protein is CASSFTAGSGEETQYF. In DNA form, the CDR3 reads TGTGCCAGCAGCTTTACCGCCGGGTCTGGGGAGGAGACCCAGTACTTC.

The chain employs TRBV12-3 or TRBV12-4 and TRBJ2-7; D perhaps matches TRBD1 (6 bases). V was trimmed by 5 bases and J by 3 bases, leaving 11 bases between them. This CDR3 contains 13 residues. The CDR3 DNA reads as TGTGCCAGCAGTCGGACAGCGATCTACGAGCAGTACTTC. It encodes CASSRTAIYEQYF.

This sequence joins TRBV10-2 and TRBJ1-1; 7 nucleotides agree with TRBD1. CDR1 and CDR2 from the germline V gene are WSHSY and SAAADI. The CDR3 has 14 residues. The ends lost 2 bases at V and 11 bases at J; junction bases unmatched: 11. The CDR3 DNA sequence: TGCGCCAGCAGTGAGGATGGTCAGGGGGAAAAGGCTTTCTTT. Translation: CASSEDGQGEKAFF.

In nucleotides, the CDR3 is TGTGCCAGTCGAATTAGCGGGAGTGTCGGGGAGCTGTTTTTT. Its protein is CASRISGSVGELFF. The V and J genes are TRBV9 and TRBJ2-2; 9 bases line up with TRBD2. The germline gives CDR1 SGDLS, CDR2 YYNGEE. The CDR3 extends over 14 amino acids. V gave up 8 bases and J gave up 7 bases; unmatched junction bases: 9.

This clonotype was counted between two and nine times. The chain is built from TRBV6-1 and TRBJ1-1, with D unresolved. The CDR3 extends over 14 amino acids. Germline CDR1 reads MNHNS; CDR2 reads SASEGT. V was pared by 3 bases and J by 1 base, with 9 bases between. CDR3 bases: TGTGCCAGCAGTGATAGGGCAGGGAACACTGAAGCTTTCTTT. This codes for CASSDRAGNTEAFF.

This clonotype has a count of ten or more. The J gene is TRBJ1-6, the V gene TRBV7-3, with D unclear. CDR3 length: 12 amino acids. V was shortened by 5 bases and J by 5 bases, with 4 bases between the two germline ends. Germline V lookup: CDR1 SGHTA, CDR2 FQGTGA. The CDR3: CASSDHNSPLHF. The CDR3 DNA is TGTGCCAGCAGCGACCATAATTCACCCCTCCACTTT. Filled out from reference TRBV7-3 and TRBJ1-6, the complete variable domain reads GAGVSQTPSNKVTEKGKYVELRCDPISGHTALYWYRQSLGQGPEFLIYFQGTGAADDSGLPNDRFFAVRPEGSVSTLKIQRTERGDSAVYLCASSDHNSPLHFGNGTRLTVT.

The J gene is TRBJ2-5, the V gene TRBV25-1, with 11 bases matching TRBD2. In germline, CDR1 is MGHDK, CDR2 SYGVNS. The CDR3 extends over 16 amino acids. V was pared by 5 bases and J by 2 bases, with 7 bases of the junction left unmatched. The CDR3 sequence: CASSLRLAGSQETQYF. The CDR3, as DNA: TGTGCCAGCAGTTTGAGACTAGCGGGGAGTCAAGAGACCCAGTACTTC.

The table lists this clonotype with a few counts. The chain couples TRBV6-5 to TRBJ2-7; D not resolved. V lost 8 bases and J 0 bases, leaving 8 bases between the germline ends. Germline V CDR1 and CDR2: MNHEY, SVGAGI. The CDR3 contains 12 residues. The CDR3 DNA follows: TGTGCCAGCGGTGCGTACTCCTACGAGCAGTACTTC. Its translation: CASGAYSYEQYF.

To note about this clonotype: This may come from a read error, since a much larger clone is one base off. The chain recombines TRBV7-2 with TRBJ2-6; tentatively, D is TRBD1 (5 bases). V lost 6 bases, J lost 2 bases, and 14 bases lay in between. This CDR3 has 16 amino acids. Looked up from germline, CDR1 is SGHTA and CDR2 is FQGNSA. This CDR3 is CASRQTGDAGANVLTF. CDR3 DNA sequence: TGTGCCAGCAGGCAAACAGGAGACGCTGGGGCCAACGTCCTGACTTTC.

This clonotype came up many times. The chain uses TRBV19 and TRBJ1-1; D not resolved. Trimming pared 7 bases from V and 4 bases from J, leaving 10 bases between. The CDR3 runs to 12 residues. The germline V gene encodes CDR1 LNHDA and CDR2 SQIVND (reference sequence). CDR3 DNA sequence: TGTGCCAGTACCCCGGGGAGCACTGAAGCTTTCTTT. Translation gives CASTPGSTEAFF.

This chain uses TRBV25-1 with TRBJ1-3; a possible D gene is TRBD1 (6 bases). With 6 bases removed from V and 2 bases from J, the gap between germline ends came to 14 bases. The germline gives CDR1 MGHDK, CDR2 SYGVNS. The CDR3 extends over 15 amino acids. CDR3 DNA sequence: TGTGCCAGCAGCTTGCGGGGGGCAACTGGAAACACCATATATTTT. Residues: CASSLRGATGNTIYF.

This chain links TRBV20-1 with TRBJ1-6; TRBD1 matches 11 bases. V shed 1 base, J shed 5 bases, and the junction held 13 bases outside the gene matches. Per germline, CDR1 DFQATT and CDR2 SNEGSKA (reference sequence). The CDR3 runs 19 residues. The CDR3 loop is CSARVTKDRGRRNNSPLHF. Written as DNA, the CDR3 is TGCAGTGCTAGAGTTACCAAGGACAGGGGGCGCCGGAATAATTCACCCCTCCACTTT.

V is TRBV9 and J is TRBJ1-6, with D perhaps matching TRBD1 (5 bases). Germline CDR1 and CDR2: SGDLS and YYNGEE. The germline V and J ends were trimmed by 5 bases and 1 base, with 16 bases remaining between them. The CDR3 totals 17 residues. The CDR3 here is CASSPGGGGSYNSPLHF. The CDR3 DNA sequence: TGTGCCAGCAGTCCTGGTGGGGGTGGGTCCTATAATTCACCCCTCCACTTT.

This chain links TRBV29-1 with TRBJ1-2; 9 nucleotides match TRBD1. The CDR3 contains 12 residues. The germline gives CDR1 SQVTM, CDR2 ANQGSEA. The junction had 6 bases not matched to a gene; V was cut back by 6 bases and J by 7 bases. DNA for the CDR3: TGCAGCGTCGCCGAGGACAGGGGTGGCTACACCTTC. As protein: CSVAEDRGGYTF.

The gene calls are TRBV7-2 and TRBJ1-6; TRBD1 matches at 10 bases. CDR1 is SGHTA and CDR2 is FQGNSA in the germline V gene. J gave up 10 bases and V 6 bases, and 15 bases lay outside the gene matches. The CDR3 contains 17 residues. Here the CDR3 reads CASSPTGGITGRSPLHF. In DNA, the CDR3 is TGTGCCAGCAGTCCGACAGGGGGCATCACGGGTAGATCACCCCTCCACTTT.

The sample holds many counts of this clonotype. This chain uses TRBV29-1 with TRBJ2-2, with D hard to call. V was shortened by 1 base and J by 1 base, with 7 bases between the two germline ends. Per germline, CDR1 SQVTM and CDR2 ANQGSEA. The CDR3 is 14 residues long. The CDR3 DNA follows: TGCAGCGTTGAAGGGTACCTGAACACCGGGGAGCTGTTTTTT. Protein: CSVEGYLNTGELFF.

This clonotype appeared a few times. The rearrangement links TRBV7-9 to TRBJ1-2; TRBD1 agrees at 8 bases. The CDR3 is made up of 15 amino acids. Germline CDR1 and CDR2: SEHNR and FQNEAQ (reference sequence). V shed 4 bases and J 8 bases; nucleotides not matched to a gene: 12. CDR3 coding DNA: TGTGCCAGCAGCTCGCCTTTGACAGGGGCTGGGGGCTACACCTTC. Protein sequence: CASSSPLTGAGGYTF.

This clonotype has more than one count but fewer than ten. This chain connects TRBV12-3 or TRBV12-4 to TRBJ1-6; D perhaps matches TRBD1 (5 bases). There are 15 residues in the CDR3. V dropped 3 bases and J dropped 6 bases, with 12 bases sitting between them. The CDR3 coding sequence is TGTGCCAGCAGTTTGACTCAGGGCGGTAATTCACCCCTCCACTTT. It specifies CASSLTQGGNSPLHF.

In regard to this clonotype: Possible read error: a much larger clone is one base away. Given the absence of the conserved phenylalanine or tryptophan at the CDR3 end, a read error is likely. The chain links TRBV7-2 to TRBJ2-7, with a tentative D call TRBD1 (5 bases). V lost 1 base to trimming and J lost 5 bases, with 9 bases between them. Germline V gives CDR1 SGHTA, CDR2 FQGNSA. This CDR3 is 13 amino acids long. Written as DNA, the CDR3 is TGTGCCAGCAGCTTAGAGCAGGGCAACGAGCAGTACCTC. As protein: CASSLEQGNEQYL.

In this sample, this clonotype turned up a few times. This chain uses TRBV7-9 with TRBJ2-2, with 10 nucleotides matching TRBD1. The CDR3 spans 18 residues. The germline CDR1 and CDR2 sequences are SEHNR and FQNEAQ (reference sequence). After removal of 0 bases from V and 0 bases from J, the junction contained 4 bases not matched to a gene. The CDR3 nucleotides read TGTGCCAGCAGCTTAGCGGGACAGGGGAAGGCGAACACCGGGGAGCTGTTTTTT. Translating it yields CASSLAGQGKANTGELFF.

This clonotype was observed a handful of times. J is TRBJ2-7 and V is TRBV5-1; 9 bases map to TRBD1. Per germline, CDR1 SGHRS and CDR2 YFSETQ. With 4 bases clipped from V and 6 bases from J, the junction kept 8 bases outside the gene matches. The CDR3 is made up of 14 amino acids. The chain's CDR3 is CASSAGTGPGEQYF. The CDR3, as DNA: TGCGCCAGCAGCGCCGGGACAGGGCCTGGCGAGCAGTACTTC.